A selection of T cell receptor beta chains follows, all from one sample in a study of early T cells in non-severe SARS-CoV-2 infection. TCRdb itself ran the 5' RACE reads through MiXCR, one entry per CDR3 protein. The sample contains tens of thousands of distinct CDR3 sequences, about 4.3% of which appear only once. Material for sequencing was whole blood. These receptors were taken from an adult who was a healthcare worker with PCR-confirmed SARS-CoV-2 infection or an uninfected control (not recorded which). The CDR3 runs from the conserved cysteine through the conserved F or W. A D gene is named only where the DNA matches it firmly. Some rows have no size entry. The others give once, few or many, or a class for an expanded clone.

size: many; V: TRBV15; J: TRBJ1-1; D: NA; DNA: TGTGCCACCAGCAGAGATTTGCAGGCGAACACTGAAGCTTTCTTT; CDR3: CATSRDLQANTEAFF
size: few; V: TRBV7-5; J: TRBJ2-2; D: NA; DNA: NA; CDR3: CISVPEAPFGGRGKTGELFF
size: many; V: TRBV18; J: TRBJ1-6; D: NA; DNA: TGTGCCAGCTCGCCAGGGGACTCACCCCTCCACTTT; CDR3: CASSPGDSPLHF
size: few; V: TRBV10-3; J: TRBJ2-3; D: TRBD2; DNA: TGTGCCATCAGTGAGGGACTAGCGGGTGATACGCAGTATTTT; CDR3: CAISEGLAGDTQYF
size: many; V: TRBV5-1; J: TRBJ2-3; D: NA; DNA: TGCGCCAGCGGAGGACAGAGCACAGATACGCAGTATTTT; CDR3: CASGGQSTDTQYF
size: few; V: TRBV7-8; J: TRBJ2-5; D: TRBD2; DNA: TGTGCCAGCAGCTTAGTGGGAGGGAGGTCATCGGAGACCCAGTACTTC; CDR3: CASSLVGGRSSETQYF
size: many; V: TRBV6-6; J: TRBJ1-2; D: NA; DNA: TGTGCCAGCAGCCACGCGGGGAGCGAGGACTATGGCTACACCTTC; CDR3: CASSHAGSEDYGYTF
size: few; V: TRBV6-1; J: TRBJ1-2; D: NA; DNA: TGTGCCAGCAACCCCCTCGGTTGGAGTAACTATGGCTACACCTTC; CDR3: CASNPLGWSNYGYTF
size: many; V: TRBV6-6; J: TRBJ1-5; D: NA; DNA: TGTGCCAGCAGCAGCAAGGGCAATCAGCCCCAGCATTTT; CDR3: CASSSKGNQPQHF
size: many; V: TRBV3-1; J: TRBJ2-1; D: TRBD2; DNA: TGTGCCAGCAGCCAAGACCAGGGACTAGCACCCAATGAGCAGTTCTTC; CDR3: CASSQDQGLAPNEQFF
size: many; V: TRBV20-1; J: TRBJ2-5; D: NA; DNA: TGCAGTGCTAGTTCCAGAAAAGAGACCCAGTACTTC; CDR3: CSASSRKETQYF
size: many; V: TRBV14; J: TRBJ2-1; D: TRBD1; DNA: TGTGCCAGCAGCCGAGGGGCAGGGGGCAATGAGCAGTTCTTC; CDR3: CASSRGAGGNEQFF
size: many; V: TRBV20-1; J: TRBJ1-1; D: NA; DNA: TGCAGTGCTAGAGATGGCAGGGGCACTGAAGCTTTCTTT; CDR3: CSARDGRGTEAFF
size: few; V: TRBV9; J: TRBJ1-1; D: NA; DNA: TGTGCCAGCAGCTTTCATCCGAACACTGAAGCTTTCTTT; CDR3: CASSFHPNTEAFF
size: many; V: TRBV29-1; J: TRBJ2-2; D: NA; DNA: TGCAGCGCAACGGACAGTAACACCGGGGAGCTGTTTTTT; CDR3: CSATDSNTGELFF
size: many; V: TRBV5-6; J: TRBJ1-2; D: NA; DNA: TGTGCCAGCAGTACACAGGGAGCCTATGGCTACACCTTC; CDR3: CASSTQGAYGYTF
size: medium-sized; V: TRBV28; J: TRBJ1-1; D: NA; DNA: TGTGCCAGCAGTTTTTTGGGGTCTCGAGGGACTGAAGCTTTCTTT; CDR3: CASSFLGSRGTEAFF
size: NA; V: TRBV27; J: TRBJ2-2; D: TRBD1; DNA: TGTGCCAGCCGTGGGACAGCGAACACCGGGGAGCTGTTTTTT; CDR3: CASRGTANTGELFF
size: few; V: TRBV7-3; J: TRBJ1-2; D: NA; DNA: TGTGCCAGCAGCTTAAATGCGGGAAGCTATGGCTACACCTTC; CDR3: CASSLNAGSYGYTF
size: medium-sized; V: TRBV7-9; J: TRBJ2-2; D: TRBD1; DNA: TGTGCCAGCAGCTTAGATCCGGGACAGGGTACCGGGGAGCTGTTTTTT; CDR3: CASSLDPGQGTGELFF
size: many; V: TRBV6-5; J: TRBJ1-5; D: TRBD1; DNA: TGTGCCAGCAGTCCGGACAGGGGGCAGCCCCAGCATTTT; CDR3: CASSPDRGQPQHF
size: NA; V: TRBV2; J: TRBJ2-5; D: NA; DNA: TGTGCCAGCAACGCCCTGGGGCAGGAAGAGACCCAGTACTTC; CDR3: CASNALGQEETQYF
size: many; V: TRBV5-8; J: TRBJ2-5; D: NA; DNA: TGTGCCAGCGTCCGGGGAGAGACCCAGTACTTC; CDR3: CASVRGETQYF
size: NA; V: TRBV2; J: TRBJ1-1; D: NA; DNA: TGTGCCAGCATCTGGGTGAACACTGAAGCTTTCTTT; CDR3: CASIWVNTEAFF
size: few; V: TRBV11-2; J: TRBJ1-2; D: NA; DNA: TGTGCCAGCAGCTTACAGCCCGTGGGCAGAACTAACTATGGCTACACCTTC; CDR3: CASSLQPVGRTNYGYTF
size: NA; V: TRBV4-3; J: TRBJ1-6; D: NA; DNA: TGCGCCAGCAGCCAGGGGGGTGGAGGGGTCGATTCACCCCTCCACTTT; CDR3: CASSQGGGGVDSPLHF
size: medium-sized; V: TRBV20-1; J: TRBJ1-2; D: NA; DNA: TGCAGTGCTAGACGGGCTGGGGGGCGGATAGACTATGGCTACACCTTC; CDR3: CSARRAGGRIDYGYTF
size: many; V: TRBV10-2; J: TRBJ1-6; D: NA; DNA: TGCGCCAGCAGTAGAAGCGGGACAAATAATTCACCCCTCCACTTT; CDR3: CASSRSGTNNSPLHF
size: many; V: TRBV4-1; J: TRBJ2-2; D: NA; DNA: TGCGCCAGCAGCCCCAAGAGCGGAGCCACCGGGGAGCTGTTTTTT; CDR3: CASSPKSGATGELFF
size: many; V: TRBV11-3; J: TRBJ2-3; D: NA; DNA: TGTGCCAGCAGCTTAGGTTCCCGGCTAGCTACAGATACGCAGTATTTT; CDR3: CASSLGSRLATDTQYF
size: many; V: TRBV7-8; J: TRBJ1-2; D: NA; DNA: TGTGCCAGCAGCTTAAGAGAAGGTGGCGGCTACACCTTC; CDR3: CASSLREGGGYTF
size: many; V: TRBV4-2; J: TRBJ2-5; D: NA; DNA: TGTGCCAGCAGCCAAGATGGGGGCAGGGAAGAGACCCAGTACTTC; CDR3: CASSQDGGREETQYF
size: many; V: TRBV20-1; J: TRBJ1-5; D: NA; DNA: TGCAGTGCTAGTCTCCCTAGCAATCAGCCCCAGCATTTT; CDR3: CSASLPSNQPQHF
size: many; V: TRBV7-6; J: TRBJ1-6; D: TRBD1; DNA: TGTGCCAGCAGCCACGGACAGGGGGTTAATTCACCCCTCCACTTT; CDR3: CASSHGQGVNSPLHF
size: many; V: TRBV7-2; J: TRBJ2-1; D: NA; DNA: TGTGCCAGCAGCCTCCCGACAGACGAGCAGTTCTTC; CDR3: CASSLPTDEQFF
size: many; V: TRBV29-1; J: TRBJ2-1; D: NA; DNA: TGCAGCGTTTGTACCTCCTACAATGAGCAGTTCTTC; CDR3: CSVCTSYNEQFF
size: few; V: TRBV20-1; J: TRBJ2-1; D: NA; DNA: TGCAGTGCTAGAGTCAGCAATGAGCAGTTCTTC; CDR3: CSARVSNEQFF
size: few; V: TRBV6-2/TRBV6-3; J: TRBJ2-1; D: NA; DNA: TGTGCCAGCAGTTACCTCTATTACAATGAGCAGTTCTTC; CDR3: CASSYLYYNEQFF
size: many; V: TRBV6-1; J: TRBJ1-1; D: TRBD1; DNA: TGTGCCAGCAGTGAGCTGGGACAGGGGGGCACTGAAGCTTTCTTT; CDR3: CASSELGQGGTEAFF
size: few; V: TRBV3-1; J: TRBJ2-1; D: NA; DNA: TGTGCCAGCAGCCAGCGGAGTACACGTCCCAATGAGCAGTTCTTC; CDR3: CASSQRSTRPNEQFF
size: many; V: TRBV5-1; J: TRBJ2-3; D: NA; DNA: TGCGCCAGCAGCTTGGTCACCCGCACAGATACGCAGTATTTT; CDR3: CASSLVTRTDTQYF
size: many; V: TRBV7-8; J: TRBJ1-6; D: NA; DNA: TGTGCCAGCAGCTTAGGTGGCCAGGGGTTTTCACCCCTCCACTTT; CDR3: CASSLGGQGFSPLHF
size: many; V: TRBV18; J: TRBJ1-6; D: NA; DNA: TGTGCCAGCTCACCGGGACACGGCGATTCACCCCTCCACTTT; CDR3: CASSPGHGDSPLHF
size: many; V: TRBV5-4; J: TRBJ1-6; D: NA; DNA: TGTGCCAGCAGCTCGGACGGAGGCTCCTATAATTCACCCCTCCACTTT; CDR3: CASSSDGGSYNSPLHF
size: many; V: TRBV7-2; J: TRBJ2-2; D: NA; DNA: TGTGCCAGCAGCTTATACCGCTCGAACACCGGGGAGCTGTTTTTT; CDR3: CASSLYRSNTGELFF
size: few; V: TRBV10-3; J: TRBJ2-1; D: TRBD1; DNA: TGTGCCATCAACTCGGACCCCCAGAGGGGTGAACAGGGGGCTGGATACAATGAGCAGTTCTTC; CDR3: CAINSDPQRGEQGAGYNEQFF
size: NA; V: TRBV30; J: TRBJ1-6; D: NA; DNA: TGTGCCTGGAGTGTTAACCGCATCCCCCTCCACTTT; CDR3: CAWSVNRIPLHF
size: many; V: TRBV11-2; J: TRBJ1-6; D: NA; DNA: TGTGCCAGCAGCTTAGGCACGGATTCACCCCTCCACTTT; CDR3: CASSLGTDSPLHF
size: many; V: TRBV7-2; J: TRBJ2-1; D: TRBD2; DNA: TGTGCCAGCAGCCCGCCGGGACTAGCGGGGAGAAATGAGCAGTTCTTC; CDR3: CASSPPGLAGRNEQFF
size: many; V: TRBV7-9; J: TRBJ1-4; D: NA; DNA: TGTGCCAGCAGCTTAGCGCAGGGCCTTGGTGAAAAACTGTTTTTT; CDR3: CASSLAQGLGEKLFF
size: many; V: TRBV20-1; J: TRBJ1-2; D: NA; DNA: TGCAGTGCATCGTCGGCAGGGCTTATGTTTGGCTACACCTTC; CDR3: CSASSAGLMFGYTF
size: many; V: TRBV10-1; J: TRBJ1-1; D: NA; DNA: TGCGCCAGCAGTGACGGGCCGATGAACACTGAAGCTTTCTTT; CDR3: CASSDGPMNTEAFF
size: many; V: TRBV27; J: TRBJ2-7; D: TRBD1; DNA: TGTGCCAGCAGCACGACAGGGGGGGCCTACGAGCAGTACTTC; CDR3: CASSTTGGAYEQYF
size: many; V: TRBV11-2; J: TRBJ1-4; D: NA; DNA: TGTGCCAGCAGCCCACTCCCTCGGGCTGAAAAACTGTTTTTT; CDR3: CASSPLPRAEKLFF
size: many; V: TRBV6-2/TRBV6-3; J: TRBJ2-3; D: NA; DNA: TGTGCCAGCAGTTACCCAGGAACAGATACGCAGTATTTT; CDR3: CASSYPGTDTQYF
size: many; V: TRBV6-5; J: TRBJ2-2; D: TRBD2; DNA: TGTGCCAGCGGGCGGGAGAGGTTGTACACCGGGGAGCTGTTTTTT; CDR3: CASGRERLYTGELFF
size: many; V: TRBV5-4; J: TRBJ2-7; D: TRBD1; DNA: TGTGCCAGCAGTAATAGCTTCGGACAGGGGGCTGACGAGCAGTACTTC; CDR3: CASSNSFGQGADEQYF